This note documents a single T cell receptor beta chain sequence. This sample was included in a study of blood T cells in healthy people across ages. Alongside a J-beta primer mix, a sample-barcoded 5' primer served in a second PCR lasting roughly 7 to 11 cycles. TCRdb re-called the 5' RACE reads through MiXCR, storing one row per CDR3 protein. This sample has 710,000 or so distinct CDR3 sequences, with approximately 29% found just once. CDR3 length: 14 residues. The trim removed 5 bases at V and 4 bases at J, leaving 6 bases unmatched. Germline assignment: CDR1 SEHNR and CDR2 FQNEAQ (reference sequence).

The material sequenced was blood. J is TRBJ2-7 and V is TRBV7-9, with 9 bases that match TRBD1. The receptor was derived from an elderly woman in good health. The CDR3 is CASSQRTGEYEQYF. In DNA, the CDR3 is TGTGCCAGCAGCCAACGGACAGGGGAGTACGAGCAGTACTTC.